This TCR beta chain comes out of a study of regulatory T cells in long-lasting Graves disease. The overall study: For under 3 months, newly diagnosed Graves' patients had been taking antithyroid drugs.

The time point here: newly diagnosed GD, antithyroid drugs for less than 3 months. The TCR library was made from RNA extracted from PBMCs. Both iRepertoire HTBI primers and Arm-PCR of CDR3 regions were used to build the TCR beta libraries. One entry per CDR3 protein results from TCRdb running MiXCR on the multiplex PCR reads. The data contain some 490,000 distinct CDR3 sequences, around 11% of them singletons. Germline-derived CDR1 and CDR2 are MNHEY and SVGEGT. CDR3 length equals 20 residues. The ends lost 0 bases at V and 5 bases at J; junction bases unmatched: 16. This clonotype has a count of ten or more. These records were also assigned to another study, of T cells in Graves' hyperthyroidism and ophthalmopathy. That report adds: First-round RT-PCR targeting the TCR CDR3 was performed with the HTBI primer set. Peripheral blood also featured most of the thyroid clonotypes expanded above 0.001.

This sample comprised peripheral blood mononuclear cells (PBMCs), obtained at new diagnosis, from a patient treated with antithyroid drugs. This chain joins TRBV6-2 or TRBV6-3 and TRBJ2-5; 12 bases fit TRBD2. This clonotype was obtained from a woman in her thirties with Graves disease. The CDR3 region has the DNA TGTGCCAGCAGTTACTCGGGGGCACTAGCGGGAGGCCCCCGTGGCGAGACCCAGTACTTC. As protein: CASSYSGALAGGPRGETQYF.